This T cell receptor beta chain came from a study of CD8 T cells in Susac syndrome. Across the whole study: Blood was drawn from patients with Susac syndrome. At that point, they were therapy-naive, on corticosteroids, or on intravenous immunoglobulin alone.

RNA, at about 0.5 to 1 ug, was reverse transcribed with random hexamers. The CDR3 of TCR beta was amplified by immunoSEQ multiplex PCR across 54 Vbeta and 13 Jbeta. TCRdb processed the immunoSEQ multiplex PCR reads anew with MiXCR; each CDR3 protein has one entry. The profile covers 80,000 to 90,000 distinct CDR3 sequences, with over 90% appearing a single time and over 0.35% taken by the ten largest. In germline, CDR1 is SGHRS, CDR2 YFSETQ. The CDR3 is made up of 14 amino acids. V lost 0 bases, J lost 6 bases, and 12 bases lay in between. Each Susac syndrome patient had definite or probable disease by recently defined criteria. Negative isolation was used for CD8+ and CD4+ T cells and FACS enrichment for TEMRA cells.

The rearrangement links TRBV5-1 to TRBJ1-2; D perhaps matches TRBD1 (5 bases). Sequencing used CD8+ T cells from PBMCs. The receptor comes from a human donor with Susac syndrome. CDR3 bases: TGCGCCAGCAGCTTGGAAGGAGGGGACCATGGCTACACCTTC. Residues: CASSLEGGDHGYTF.